This entry lists 31 T cell receptor beta chains sequenced from one sample in a study of T cells in Graves' hyperthyroidism and ophthalmopathy. Amplification targeted TCR beta CDR3 regions from RNA transcripts. The study used the HTBI primer set for a first-round RT-PCR of the TCR CDR3. TCRdb re-called the multiplex PCR reads through MiXCR, storing one row per CDR3 protein. The data show about 37,000 distinct CDR3 sequences, about 47% seen once. Sequenced sample: blood. The receptors here all came from a man in his forties with Graves' ophthalmopathy.

This clonotype was detected ten times or more. The chain joins TRBV6-5 to TRBJ1-2, with a weak D call TRBD1 (6 bases). Trimming shortened V by 6 bases and J by 2 bases, and 16 bases separated the two germline ends. The V gene's germline CDR1 is MNHEY and CDR2 SVGAGI. The CDR3 loop spans 15 amino acids. The CDR3 DNA sequence: TGTGCCAGCAGGAGCGGGGGCAGGGCGAACTATGGCTACACCTTC. It encodes CASRSGGRANYGYTF.

This clonotype appeared many times. The J gene is TRBJ1-2, the V gene TRBV9; unclear D gene. The length of the CDR3 is 13 residues. V dropped 3 bases and J dropped 3 bases, with 9 bases sitting between them. In germline, CDR1 is SGDLS, CDR2 YYNGEE. Here the CDR3 reads CASSGQKYYGYTF. The CDR3 DNA follows: TGTGCCAGCAGCGGACAAAAATACTATGGCTACACCTTC.

In regard to this clonotype: The conserved phenylalanine or tryptophan normally closing the CDR3 is absent here, so this likely arose from a read error. The chain uses TRBV5-1 and TRBJ2-2; TRBD1 aligns across 12 bases. Germline CDR1 is SGHRS and CDR2 is YFSETQ. The CDR3 is 17 amino acids. The junction had 10 bases not matched to a gene; V was cut back by 4 bases and J by 6 bases. CDR3 nucleotide sequence: TGCGCCAGCAGCCCTAGACAGGGACAGGGGGCATCCGGGGAGCTGTTTTTG. It codes for CASSPRQGQGASGELFL.

V and J are TRBV24-1 and TRBJ2-5; 12 bases map to TRBD1. The trim removed 10 bases at V and 5 bases at J, leaving 4 bases unmatched. CDR1 and CDR2 from the germline V gene are KGHDR and SFDVKD. The CDR3 loop spans 13 amino acids. CDR3 in amino acids: CATAGTGGETQYF. The CDR3, as DNA: TGTGCCACAGCCGGGACAGGGGGCGAGACCCAGTACTTC.

The V and J genes are TRBV10-3 and TRBJ2-1; D might be TRBD1 (6 bases). Trimming stripped 5 bases from V and 5 bases from J, with 13 bases between. Germline values: CDR1 ENHRY, CDR2 SYGVKD. This CDR3 contains 14 residues. CDR3 nucleotide sequence: TGTGCCATCAGTCCCTGGACAGACGACAATGAGCAGTTCTTC. It is translated as CAISPWTDDNEQFF.

This clonotype was seen a handful of times. The chain couples TRBV18 to TRBJ2-3; perhaps TRBD1 as D (6 bases). The CDR3 is 15 residues long. Trimming removed 4 bases from V and 0 bases from J, with 11 bases in between. Germline CDR1 reads KGHSH; CDR2 reads LQKENI. CDR3 loop: CASSLDRASTDTQYF. The CDR3, as DNA: TGTGCCAGCTCACTGGACAGAGCTAGCACAGATACGCAGTATTTT.

The chain employs TRBV6-1 and TRBJ1-5; D gene ambiguous. The V end was cut by 6 bases, the J end by 1 base, with 10 bases between. The CDR3 loop spans 14 amino acids. The germline CDR1 and CDR2 sequences are MNHNS and SASEGT. CDR3 sequence reads: CASRKGRSNQPQHF. As DNA, the CDR3 is TGTGCCAGCAGGAAGGGCAGAAGCAATCAGCCCCAGCATTTT.

This clonotype was recorded at least ten times. The rearrangement links TRBV5-1 to TRBJ2-2, with a possible D match to TRBD1 (5 bases). Trimming stripped 0 bases from V and 7 bases from J, with 7 bases between. The CDR3 has 13 residues. In germline, CDR1 is SGHRS, CDR2 YFSETQ. The CDR3, as DNA: TGCGCCAGCAGCTTGGGGGGCAGCGGGGAGCTGTTTTTT. It is translated as CASSLGGSGELFF.

The chain carries TRBV20-1 and TRBJ1-5; 9 bases fit TRBD1. The germline V gene encodes CDR1 DFQATT and CDR2 SNEGSKA (reference sequence). The CDR3 runs to 14 residues. Trimming at V came to 3 bases and at J to 11 bases, leaving 11 bases not matched to a gene. CDR3 sequence (DNA): TGCAGTGCTAGCGTGGGGACAGGGCGTCGGTCCCAGCATTTT. It yields the protein CSASVGTGRRSQHF.

This clonotype was observed at least ten times. The rearrangement joins TRBV28 to TRBJ1-2; D is perhaps TRBD1 (6 bases). The germline V gene encodes CDR1 MDHEN and CDR2 SYDVKM. The CDR3 length is 13 residues. V was shortened by 2 bases and J by 2 bases, with 6 bases between the two germline ends. CDR3 protein: CASSLTGNYGYTF. For the CDR3, the DNA is TGTGCCAGCAGTTTAACAGGGAACTATGGCTACACCTTC.

The gene calls are TRBV6-1 and TRBJ1-4; unclear D gene. The CDR3 has 11 amino acids. Germline CDR1 is MNHNS and CDR2 is SASEGT. V was shortened by 6 bases and J by 7 bases, with 6 bases between the two germline ends. The DNA for the CDR3 is TGTGCCAGCAGCGTGCTTGAAAAACTGTTTTTT. It codes for CASSVLEKLFF.

This clonotype appeared many times. The V and J genes are TRBV5-1 and TRBJ2-1, with D tentatively TRBD2 (7 bases). The CDR3 contains 17 residues. Trimming cost V 2 bases and J 1 base, with 16 bases left between them. CDR1 SGHRS and CDR2 YFSETQ come from the germline V gene. The CDR3 DNA is TGCGCCAGCAGCTTAGGGGGGGGGCGCTTTTCCTACAATGAGCAGTTCTTC. This sequence encodes CASSLGGGRFSYNEQFF.

The V call is TRBV5-1, the J call TRBJ2-7, with 11 bases fitting TRBD1. Germline loops: CDR1 SGHRS, CDR2 YFSETQ. The CDR3 is made up of 16 amino acids. V was pared by 5 bases and J by 5 bases, with 12 bases of the junction left unmatched. The CDR3 nucleotides read TGCGCCAGCAGTTACCACCGGGACAGGGGGGAGGACGAGCAGTACTTC. Amino acids: CASSYHRDRGEDEQYF.

This clonotype was recorded at least ten times. V is TRBV10-2 and J is TRBJ2-2; 8 bases are shared with TRBD2. V was clipped by 0 bases and J by 1 base; unmatched bases: 16. This CDR3 spans 21 amino acids. Germline assignment: CDR1 WSHSY and CDR2 SAAADI. For the CDR3, the DNA is TGCGCCAGCAGTGAGTCCCCCTTTTATACGGGGGGGGCAATGAACACCGGGGAGCTGTTTTTT. Translation gives CASSESPFYTGGAMNTGELFF.

This clonotype was observed once. The chain uses TRBV28 and TRBJ2-7, with D uncertain. V was pared by 2 bases and J by 1 base, with 6 bases between. Germline values: CDR1 MDHEN, CDR2 SYDVKM. The CDR3 is 13 residues long. CDR3 DNA sequence: TGTGCCAGCAGTTTAGGGAAATCCTACGAGCAGTACTTC. Residues: CASSLGKSYEQYF.

This clonotype was detected many times. The J gene is TRBJ1-2, the V gene TRBV6-1; unclear D gene. V was cut by 1 base and J by 6 bases, with 12 bases left in between. The CDR3 loop spans 14 amino acids. Germline loops: CDR1 MNHNS, CDR2 SASEGT. The CDR3 coding sequence is TGTGCCAGCAGTGAAGTAGCAGGAAGGGATGGCTACACCTTC. As protein: CASSEVAGRDGYTF.

In this sample, this clonotype turned up a few times. The genes are TRBV28 and TRBJ2-1; the match to TRBD1 covers 9 bases. The CDR3 has 17 residues. V was clipped by 4 bases and J by 2 bases; unmatched bases: 9. Germline CDR1 is MDHEN and CDR2 is SYDVKM. CDR3 in DNA: TGTGCCAGCAGTTCATACGGTGGGGACAGGGCCTACAATGAGCAGTTCTTC. Amino acid sequence: CASSSYGGDRAYNEQFF.

This clonotype was seen many times. The chain is built from TRBV11-3 and TRBJ2-7; D could derive from TRBD1 or TRBD2 (8 bases each). V lost 5 bases to trimming and J lost 4 bases, with 21 bases between them. Germline V gives CDR1 SGHNT, CDR2 YENEEA. This CDR3 spans 16 amino acids. CDR3 loop: CASSTGGAGTGYEQYF. The CDR3 bases are TGTGCCAGCAGCACCGGGGGGGCCGGGACAGGTTACGAGCAGTACTTC.

Many counts were recorded for this clonotype. The chain has TRBV27 and TRBJ2-7; D is undetermined. The length of the CDR3 is 13 residues. The V gene's germline CDR1 is MNHEY and CDR2 SMNVEV (reference sequence). The V gene lost 5 bases and the J gene lost 2 bases, with 10 bases spanning the gap. The DNA for the CDR3 is TGTGCCAGCAGTCCTCGACCAACCTACGAGCAGTACTTC. Its translation: CASSPRPTYEQYF.

This clonotype occurred many times. This chain connects TRBV5-5 to TRBJ1-4, with a weak D call TRBD1 (5 bases). V lost 0 bases and J 6 bases, leaving 9 bases between the germline ends. The CDR3 length is 14 residues. Germline lookup yields CDR1 SGHKS and CDR2 YYEKEE (reference sequence). The CDR3 coding sequence is TGTGCCAGCAGCTTGGAGGGACGGGATGAAAAACTGTTTTTT. Translation: CASSLEGRDEKLFF.

This clonotype was counted a few times. This rearrangement joins TRBV10-3 to TRBJ2-3; the D gene is possibly TRBD1 (6 bases). From germline, CDR1 is ENHRY and CDR2 SYGVKD. The V end lost 5 bases, the J end lost 4 bases, and 10 bases lay between the germline ends. The CDR3 is 13 amino acids. CDR3 region: CAISFSGADTQYF. In DNA form, the CDR3 reads TGTGCCATCAGTTTCTCAGGGGCAGATACGCAGTATTTT.

CDR3 sequence (DNA): TGTGCCAGCAGTGAATATAAGGGGGACAGCTCCGGCTCTGGAAACACCATATATTTT. It yields the protein CASSEYKGDSSGSGNTIYF. The V call is TRBV25-1, the J call TRBJ1-3, with 7 bases matching TRBD1. Germline trimming cut 0 bases from V and 0 bases from J; bases unmatched to any gene: 11. CDR1 and CDR2 from the germline V gene are MGHDK and SYGVNS. The CDR3 runs 19 residues.

J is TRBJ1-3 and V is TRBV20-1, with no clear D. CDR1 and CDR2 (germline): DFQATT, SNEGSKA (reference sequence). The CDR3 runs to 14 residues. The germline V and J ends were trimmed by 4 bases and 4 bases, with 14 bases remaining between them. The CDR3 nucleotides read TGCAGTGCTACGGGAGGGCGGGAAGGAAACACCATATATTTT. It yields the protein CSATGGREGNTIYF.

This chain connects TRBV19 to TRBJ1-2; D gene ambiguous. Looked up from germline, CDR1 is LNHDA and CDR2 is SQIVND (reference sequence). This CDR3 is built from 16 residues. V lost 4 bases to trimming and J lost 5 bases, with 20 bases between them. The CDR3 is CASSTLSTDTQYGYTF. The CDR3 coding sequence is TGTGCCAGTAGTACGCTAAGCACAGATACGCAGTATGGCTACACCTTC.

The CDR3: CASSMGRGYLNEQFF. The CDR3 region has the DNA TGTGCCAGTAGTATGGGCAGGGGGTACCTCAATGAGCAGTTCTTC. The J gene is TRBJ2-1, the V gene TRBV19; 7 bases line up with TRBD1. The germline CDR1 and CDR2 sequences are LNHDA and SQIVND (reference sequence). The CDR3 extends over 15 amino acids. Trimming cost V 3 bases and J 6 bases; bases outside gene matches: 8.

There are many counts of this clonotype. The V call is TRBV19, the J call TRBJ2-2, with 12 nucleotides matching TRBD2. The CDR3 covers 17 residues. Germline loops: CDR1 LNHDA, CDR2 SQIVND (reference sequence). The trim removed 6 bases at V and 5 bases at J, leaving 10 bases unmatched. The CDR3 loop reads CASRRLAGEWDTGELFF. CDR3 in DNA: TGTGCCAGTAGGCGACTAGCGGGAGAGTGGGATACCGGGGAGCTGTTTTTT.

The chain couples TRBV25-1 to TRBJ2-1, with D possibly being TRBD2 (6 bases). Germline V gene data show CDR1 as MGHDK and CDR2 as SYGVNS. CDR3 size: 14 residues. The V gene lost 5 bases and the J gene lost 5 bases, with 13 bases spanning the gap. The chain's CDR3 is CASSMMRGDNEQFF. The CDR3 DNA reads as TGTGCCAGCAGTATGATGCGGGGAGACAATGAGCAGTTCTTC.

There are many counts of this clonotype. The rearrangement uses TRBV9 and TRBJ1-5; D not certain. CDR1 and CDR2 (germline): SGDLS, YYNGEE. Trimming removed 0 bases from V and 4 bases from J, with 5 bases in between. This CDR3 has 13 residues. CDR3 loop: CASSVDQNQPQHF. As DNA, the CDR3 is TGTGCCAGCAGCGTAGACCAGAATCAGCCCCAGCATTTT.

The chain couples TRBV24-1 to TRBJ2-3; 10 bases map to TRBD2. Germline CDR1 KGHDR, CDR2 SFDVKD. Trimming at V came to 7 bases and at J to 5 bases, leaving 5 bases not matched to a gene. There are 14 residues in the CDR3. CDR3 DNA sequence: TGTGCCACCAGAGCTAGCGGGAGTGTAGATACGCAGTATTTT. Its translation is CATRASGSVDTQYF.

Comment on this clonotype: The missing conserved phenylalanine or tryptophan at the end of this CDR3 makes a read error likely. V and J are TRBV5-1 and TRBJ2-1; maybe TRBD2 (7 bases). Germline values: CDR1 SGHRS, CDR2 YFSETQ. The CDR3 contains 17 residues. CDR3 loop: CASSLGGGRFSYSEQFL. CDR3 coding DNA: TGCGCCAGCAGCTTAGGGGGGGGGCGCTTTTCCTACAGTGAGCAGTTCCTC.

The chain is built from TRBV2 and TRBJ1-2; D remains ambiguous. V lost 6 bases and J 3 bases, leaving 8 bases between the germline ends. This CDR3 has 12 residues. CDR1 is SNHLY and CDR2 is FYNNEI in the germline V gene. The CDR3 DNA reads as TGTGCCAGCAGGTACGGTGACTATGGCTACACCTTC. Translation gives CASRYGDYGYTF.